This T cell receptor beta chain was obtained from a study of blood T cell repertoires in COVID-19. For the study at large: Sources were T cells, B-cell-depleted T cells, or PBMCs; the material itself was cDNA or gDNA.

The germline V gene has CDR1 PRHDT and CDR2 FYEKMQ (reference sequence). Trimming pared 1 base from V and 3 bases from J, leaving 10 bases between. This CDR3 spans 15 amino acids. Patients from Seattle were sampled longitudinally, starting during active infection. Authors' analysis steps: Amplification with reference gene primers provided the estimates of nucleated cell counts. Here immunoSEQ multiplex PCR was the method, and the copy in TCRdb shows in-frame clones only, minus some. The V and J calls and the clone size are those of that table, but D and trimming were determined from the DNA. The sample records about 170,000 clones, approximately 91% being singletons.

The chain employs TRBV13 and TRBJ1-3; no clear D. This receptor was obtained from a man younger than 35 with COVID-19, enrolled during active disease. Input material: peripheral blood. This CDR3 is CASSLDRGSGNTIYF. DNA for the CDR3: TGTGCCAGCAGCTTAGATCGGGGAAGTGGAAACACCATATATTTT. The whole variable domain, filled in from reference TRBV13 and TRBJ1-3, reads AAGVIQSPRHLIKEKRETATLKCYPIPRHDTVYWYQQGPGQDPQFLISFYEKMQSDKGSIPDRFSAQQFSDYHSELNMSSLELGDSALYFCASSLDRGSGNTIYFGEGSWLTVV.